The 32 T cell receptor beta chains below come from one sample, sequenced in a study of cytomegalovirus exposure and HLA in healthy donors (dated by TCRdb to 2016 to 2017). Library preparation used the immunoSEQ multiplex PCR assay. For the multiplex PCR, a mixture combining 60 forward primers for TCR Vbeta segments and 13 reverse primers for TCR Jbeta segments was used. Imported from immuneACCESS, the table was reduced by TCRdb to in-frame sequences with V and J called. These copies leave out some clones; in studies compared against another copy, an unresolved V gene accounts for under half, and the cause of the remainder is not known. Counted in this sample were roughly 220,000 clones; more than 60% of them appeared once. Of the sample, about 1.7% falls within the top ten clones. Sequencing was carried out using PBMCs. The receptor source for this set is a man aged 50-60 years in good health and CMV-seronegative.

This clone has more than one count but fewer than ten. The chain recombines TRBV6-4 with TRBJ2-2; D unresolved. This CDR3 region has 13 residues. Trimming pared 6 bases from V and 1 base from J, leaving 6 bases between. In germline, CDR1 is MRHNA, CDR2 SNTAGT. Here the CDR3 reads CASRAENTGELFF. The CDR3 DNA reads TGTGCCAGCAGAGCCGAGAACACCGGGGAGCTGTTTTTT.

This clone came up once. The V call is TRBV28, the J call TRBJ1-6; 11 nucleotides match TRBD1. The CDR3 is 16 residues long. The germline V gene encodes CDR1 MDHEN and CDR2 SYDVKM. The junction had 4 bases not matched to a gene; V was cut back by 6 bases and J by 3 bases. The CDR3 loop is CASSPGTGGYNSPLHF. CDR3 coding DNA: TGTGCCAGCAGCCCGGGGACAGGGGGCTATAATTCACCCCTCCACTTT.

This clone appeared once. V is TRBV2 and J is TRBJ2-2; tentatively, D is TRBD1 (6 bases). CDR1 and CDR2 from the germline V gene are SNHLY and FYNNEI. There are 13 residues in the CDR3. V lost 6 bases to trimming and J lost 5 bases, with 10 bases between them. The CDR3 region is CASSKQGTGELFF. In DNA form, the CDR3 reads TGTGCCAGCAGCAAACAGGGAACCGGGGAGCTGTTTTTT.

The chain joins TRBV7-3 to TRBJ2-3; D gene unclear. The germline gives CDR1 SGHTA, CDR2 FQGTGA. The CDR3 is 14 amino acids. Deletions cut 1 base from V and 2 bases from J, with 7 bases between. CDR3 protein: CASSLRSSTDTQYF. The CDR3 nucleotides are TGTGCCAGCAGCTTAAGAAGCTCCACAGATACGCAGTATTTT.

This clone was seen only a few times. The genes are TRBV5-1 and TRBJ2-1; 7 bases line up with TRBD1. CDR1 and CDR2 from the germline V gene are SGHRS and YFSETQ. The CDR3 spans 15 residues. Germline trimming cut 4 bases from V and 2 bases from J; bases unmatched to any gene: 6. The CDR3 DNA reads as TGCGCCAGCAGCGATACCGGGACAGCCTACAATGAGCAGTTCTTC. Its translation is CASSDTGTAYNEQFF. Using reference TRBV5-1 and TRBJ2-1 for the parts outside the CDR3, the full variable domain is KAGVTQTPRYLIKTRGQQVTLSCSPISGHRSVSWYQQTPGQGLQFLFEYFSETQRNKGNFPGRFSGRQFSNSRSEMNVSTLELGDSALYLCASSDTGTAYNEQFFGPGTRLTVL.

On this clone itself: Other DNA sequences in the sample encode the same CDR3. The chain recombines TRBV6-1 with TRBJ2-7; 9 nucleotides agree with TRBD2. This CDR3 contains 14 residues. The V gene end was trimmed by 6 bases and the J gene end by 7 bases; junction bases not matched to a gene: 10. Germline CDR1 reads MNHNS; CDR2 reads SASEGT. Here the CDR3 reads CASSVRAGGWEQYF. The CDR3 DNA sequence: TGTGCCAGCAGCGTTAGAGCGGGAGGCTGGGAGCAGTACTTC.

This clone has just one count. The V gene is TRBV19, the J gene TRBJ2-6; unclear D gene. The CDR3 contains 14 residues. Trimming removed 7 bases at V and 0 bases at J, with 7 bases between. The germline gives CDR1 LNHDA, CDR2 SQIVND (reference sequence). The CDR3 DNA is TGTGCCAGTAAATACAGCTCTGGGGCCAACGTCCTGACTTTC. Protein product: CASKYSSGANVLTF.

The chain is built from TRBV28 and TRBJ1-2; 8 bases are shared with TRBD1. This CDR3 comprises 16 residues. Looked up from germline, CDR1 is MDHEN and CDR2 is SYDVKM. The trim removed 3 bases at V and 6 bases at J, leaving 12 bases unmatched. The CDR3 region is CASSFLRGQGGDGYTF. The CDR3 DNA follows: TGTGCCAGCAGTTTCTTAAGAGGACAGGGAGGCGATGGCTACACCTTC.

V gene TRBV5-6 combines with J gene TRBJ1-1; 8 bases match TRBD1. V shed 1 base, J shed 9 bases, and the junction held 14 bases outside the gene matches. CDR1 is SGHDT and CDR2 is YYEEEE in the germline V gene. This CDR3 is built from 16 residues. CDR3 bases: TGTGCCAGCAGCTTGACAGGGGGTGGGCGGGGTACGCAAGCTTTCTTT. Translated: CASSLTGGGRGTQAFF.

This chain links TRBV18 with TRBJ2-1; 10 bases fit TRBD1. The germline V gene has CDR1 KGHSH and CDR2 LQKENI. The trim removed 6 bases at V and 7 bases at J, leaving 12 bases unmatched. CDR3 length: 16 amino acids. The CDR3 nucleotides are TGTGCCAGCTCCAGCACCCGGGACAGGGGCCTGAATGAGCAGTTCTTC. Its translation: CASSSTRDRGLNEQFF.

Points on this clone: This same CDR3 is encoded by further DNA sequences in the sample. V and J are TRBV5-6 and TRBJ2-5, with 7 nucleotides matching TRBD1. This CDR3 comprises 13 residues. CDR1 and CDR2 from the germline V gene are SGHDT and YYEEEE. With 2 bases clipped from V and 3 bases from J, the junction kept 1 base outside the gene matches. CDR3 amino acids: CASSFGTEETQYF. Written as DNA, the CDR3 is TGTGCCAGCAGCTTCGGGACAGAAGAGACCCAGTACTTC.

The J gene is TRBJ2-2, the V gene TRBV13; 9 nucleotides align to TRBD2. Germline loops: CDR1 PRHDT, CDR2 FYEKMQ (reference sequence). The CDR3 is 16 amino acids. With 5 bases clipped from V and 6 bases from J, the junction kept 10 bases outside the gene matches. CDR3 in amino acids: CASSHWGSGSPGELFF. CDR3 in DNA: TGTGCCAGCAGCCATTGGGGTAGCGGGAGCCCCGGGGAGCTGTTTTTT.

Regarding this clone: The same CDR3 is also encoded by other DNA sequences in this sample. The chain uses TRBV5-1 and TRBJ2-3, with 9 nucleotides matching TRBD2. Losses at the gene ends were 5 bases for V and 2 bases for J; bases not matched to a gene: 6. From germline, CDR1 is SGHRS and CDR2 YFSETQ. This CDR3 is 15 amino acids long. The CDR3 sequence: CASSPGLASTDTQYF. The CDR3, as DNA: TGCGCCAGCAGTCCGGGACTAGCATCCACAGATACGCAGTATTTT.

This rearrangement joins TRBV19 to TRBJ2-7; tentatively, D is TRBD2 (6 bases). V was clipped by 5 bases and J by 2 bases, with 13 bases between them. This CDR3 is 14 amino acids long. Germline V gene data show CDR1 as LNHDA and CDR2 as SQIVND (reference sequence). CDR3: CASSRGGTPYEQYF. The CDR3 DNA reads as TGTGCCAGTAGTCGGGGAGGCACCCCCTACGAGCAGTACTTC.

The sample holds one count of this clone. The chain has TRBV28 and TRBJ1-5; D gene unclear. V was trimmed by 5 bases and J by 0 bases, leaving 29 bases between them. Germline CDR1 reads MDHEN; CDR2 reads SYDVKM. The CDR3 runs to 21 residues. This chain's CDR3 is CASSPHENPEKTVPSNQPQHF. The DNA of the CDR3 is TGTGCCAGCAGTCCCCACGAGAACCCGGAGAAGACGGTCCCTAGCAATCAGCCCCAGCATTTT.

The chain carries TRBV6-5 and TRBJ1-5; D possibly corresponds to TRBD1 (6 bases). V gave up 8 bases and J gave up 2 bases, with 16 bases separating them. CDR3 size: 15 residues. The germline CDR1 and CDR2 sequences are MNHEY and SVGAGI. CDR3 coding DNA: TGTGCCAGCGTATACGCAGGGGATCGCAATCAGCCCCAGCATTTT. Protein sequence: CASVYAGDRNQPQHF.

Written as DNA, the CDR3 is TGTGCCAGCAGCGTAGCTACGACGGCTAGCGGGAGTAATGAGCAGTTCTTC. It specifies CASSVATTASGSNEQFF. V and J are TRBV9 and TRBJ2-1; 10 bases agree with TRBD2. Germline CDR1 is SGDLS and CDR2 is YYNGEE. V lost 0 bases and J lost 7; bases outside the gene matches: 10. The CDR3 extends over 17 amino acids. Drawing the rest from reference TRBV9 and TRBJ2-1, the complete variable domain is DSGVTQTPKHLITATGQRVTLRCSPRSGDLSVYWYQQSLDQGLQFLIQYYNGEERAKGNILERFSAQQFPDLHSELNLSSLELGDSALYFCASSVATTASGSNEQFFGPGTRLTVL.

The gene calls are TRBV18 and TRBJ2-7; 9 positions agree with TRBD2. Germline V gives CDR1 KGHSH, CDR2 LQKENI. V gave up 2 bases and J gave up 3 bases; unmatched junction bases: 5. CDR3 length: 15 amino acids. CDR3 residues: CASSPGASGNYEQYF. The DNA of the CDR3 is TGTGCCAGCTCACCAGGGGCTAGCGGGAACTACGAGCAGTACTTC.

This clone has a handful of counts. The rearrangement uses TRBV6-1 and TRBJ2-5; D is uncertain. The J call may be mistaken, given a closer DNA end match to TRBJ2-7. CDR1 is MNHNS, CDR2 SASEGT, per germline. This CDR3 is built from 9 residues. CDR3 sequence (DNA): TGTGCCAGCGGTTACGAGCAGTACTTC. Protein product: CASGYEQYF.

The chain carries TRBV9 and TRBJ2-5, with TRBD1 matching over 7 bases. This CDR3 is built from 16 residues. V gave up 3 bases and J gave up 1 base; unmatched junction bases: 9. Germline assignment: CDR1 SGDLS and CDR2 YYNGEE. CDR3 region: CASSERTGRRQETQYF. CDR3 DNA: TGTGCCAGCAGCGAGCGGACAGGAAGGCGCCAAGAGACCCAGTACTTC.

The chain employs TRBV11-3 and TRBJ2-1; 7 bases line up with TRBD1. V was pared by 5 bases and J by 0 bases, with 7 bases of the junction left unmatched. The CDR3 loop spans 16 amino acids. From germline, CDR1 is SGHNT and CDR2 YENEEA. CDR3 sequence reads: CASSPDRLSSYNEQFF. The CDR3, as DNA: TGTGCCAGCAGCCCGGACAGGCTAAGCTCCTACAATGAGCAGTTCTTC.

This chain uses TRBV27 with TRBJ1-2; 11 bases align to TRBD1. Trimming at V came to 6 bases and at J to 4 bases, leaving 7 bases not matched to a gene. The CDR3 totals 15 residues. Germline CDR1 reads MNHEY; CDR2 reads SMNVEV (reference sequence). This CDR3 reads CASRPGTGGTYGYTF. The DNA of the CDR3 is TGTGCCAGCAGACCCGGGACAGGGGGGACCTATGGCTACACCTTC.

The rearrangement uses TRBV7-9 and TRBJ1-6; 10 bases line up with TRBD1. Losses at the gene ends were 5 bases for V and 7 bases for J; bases not matched to a gene: 5. The germline CDR1 and CDR2 sequences are SEHNR and FQNEAQ (reference sequence). This CDR3 comprises 15 residues. The CDR3 protein is CASSPTDRGNSPLHF. The CDR3 nucleotides read TGTGCCAGCAGCCCTACGGACAGGGGGAATTCACCCCTCCACTTT. The full variable domain, completed using reference TRBV7-9 and TRBJ1-6, is DTGVSQNPRHKITKRGQNVTFRCDPISEHNRLYWYRQTLGQGPEFLTYFQNEAQLEKSRLLSDRFSAERPKGSFSTLEIQRTEQGDSAMYLCASSPTDRGNSPLHFGNGTRLTVT.

The J gene is TRBJ2-2, the V gene TRBV27; D is possibly TRBD2 (6 bases). Germline CDR1 and CDR2: MNHEY and SMNVEV (reference sequence). V lost 3 bases and J lost 2, with 7 bases in between. CDR3 length: 14 residues. CDR3 region: CASSLGLNTGELFF. CDR3 nucleotides: TGTGCCAGCAGTTTGGGACTCAACACCGGGGAGCTGTTTTTT.

The CDR3 loop is CASSLSGTGGTDTQYF. Written as DNA, the CDR3 is TGTGCCAGCAGTTTATCTGGGACAGGGGGCACAGATACGCAGTATTTT. J is TRBJ2-3 and V is TRBV27; TRBD1 aligns across 10 bases. Germline CDR1 is MNHEY and CDR2 is SMNVEV (reference sequence). V shed 0 bases and J 1 base; nucleotides not matched to a gene: 1. This CDR3 spans 16 amino acids.

The chain is built from TRBV6-1 and TRBJ2-5; 9 nucleotides line up with TRBD2. The ends lost 6 bases at V and 11 bases at J; junction bases unmatched: 13. The germline V gene encodes CDR1 MNHNS and CDR2 SASEGT. The CDR3 consists of 14 residues. The CDR3 region is CASSDPGLAKEQYF. The CDR3 DNA reads TGTGCCAGCAGCGATCCGGGACTAGCTAAAGAGCAGTACTTC.

The rearrangement uses TRBV7-8 and TRBJ1-6, with D maybe TRBD1 (5 bases). The V gene's germline CDR1 is SGHVS and CDR2 FQNEAQ. The CDR3 has 15 residues. Trimming removed 3 bases at V and 9 bases at J, with 15 bases between. The CDR3 is CASSLTDSVVSPLHF. CDR3 bases: TGTGCCAGCAGCTTGACAGATTCGGTTGTTTCACCCCTCCACTTT.

The table lists this clone with a count of one. The rearrangement joins TRBV11-2 to TRBJ1-1; a possible D gene is TRBD1 (5 bases). This CDR3 has 14 amino acids. V lost 5 bases to trimming and J lost 1 base, with 11 bases between them. The germline CDR1 and CDR2 sequences are SGHAT and FQNNGV. The CDR3 DNA reads TGTGCCAGCAGCATGACAGCCCAGAACACTGAAGCTTTCTTT. Translating gives CASSMTAQNTEAFF.

As to this clone: The junction does not match germline at one end; this may be a read error. The chain couples TRBV27 to TRBJ2-3; 7 nucleotides line up with TRBD2. The CDR3 covers 17 residues. CDR1 MNHEY and CDR2 SMNVEV come from the germline V gene (reference sequence). The CDR3 DNA follows: TGTGCCAGCAGCGACTTACCGCGGGGGAGGGGCACAGATGCGCAGTATTTT. Protein sequence: CASSDLPRGRGTDAQYF.

The chain is built from TRBV29-1 and TRBJ2-1; 8 nucleotides agree with TRBD1. The CDR3 contains 16 residues. The V and J ends lost 1 base and 3 bases, in that order; junction bases with no gene match: 8. The germline V gene encodes CDR1 SQVTM and CDR2 ANQGSEA. CDR3 in amino acids: CSVEGVGTGNYNEQFF. The CDR3 nucleotides read TGCAGCGTTGAAGGGGTTGGGACAGGCAACTACAATGAGCAGTTCTTC.

The chain couples TRBV2 to TRBJ2-1; 9 nucleotides agree with TRBD2. Germline V gives CDR1 SNHLY, CDR2 FYNNEI. The length of the CDR3 is 16 residues. V was clipped by 6 bases and J by 1 base; unmatched bases: 7. The DNA for the CDR3 is TGTGCCAGCAGCATACAGCGGGAGGAGTCCTACAATGAGCAGTTCTTC. It codes for CASSIQREESYNEQFF.

This clone has just one count. The chain has TRBV29-1 and TRBJ1-1; TRBD1 matches 8 bases. V was clipped by 5 bases and J by 1 base; unmatched bases: 6. Germline assignment: CDR1 SQVTM and CDR2 ANQGSEA. This CDR3 contains 14 residues. This CDR3 reads CSVTGGNRNTEAFF. The CDR3 nucleotides read TGCAGCGTTACAGGGGGAAATCGGAACACTGAAGCTTTCTTT.